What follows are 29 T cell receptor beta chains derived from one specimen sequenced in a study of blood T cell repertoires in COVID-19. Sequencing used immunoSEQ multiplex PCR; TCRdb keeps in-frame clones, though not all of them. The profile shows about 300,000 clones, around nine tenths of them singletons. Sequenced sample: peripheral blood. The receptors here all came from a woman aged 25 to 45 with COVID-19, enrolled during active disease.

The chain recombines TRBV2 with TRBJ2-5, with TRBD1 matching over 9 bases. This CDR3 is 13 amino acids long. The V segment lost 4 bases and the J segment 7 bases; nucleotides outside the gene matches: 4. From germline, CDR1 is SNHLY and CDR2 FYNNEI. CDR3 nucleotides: TGTGCCAGCAGTGGGGGACAGGGAGGGACCCAGTACTTC. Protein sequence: CASSGGQGGTQYF.

The CDR3, as DNA: TGTGCCAGCCGCGGGGGGGGGCGAAGGTACGAGCAGTACGTC. It specifies CASRGGGRRYEQYV. V is TRBV28 and J is TRBJ2-7, with 9 nucleotides matching TRBD2. The V gene end was trimmed by 8 bases and the J gene end by 4 bases; junction bases not matched to a gene: 9. The CDR3 totals 14 residues. Germline CDR1 is MDHEN and CDR2 is SYDVKM.

Here the CDR3 reads CASSQGTVQPQHF. For the CDR3, the DNA is TGTGCCAGCAGCCAAGGAACGGTTCAGCCCCAGCATTTT. The rearrangement uses TRBV4-2 and TRBJ1-5; D is unresolved. This CDR3 contains 13 residues. V was clipped by 1 base and J by 6 bases, with 7 bases between them. Germline V gene sequence: CDR1 LGHNA, CDR2 YNFKEQ.

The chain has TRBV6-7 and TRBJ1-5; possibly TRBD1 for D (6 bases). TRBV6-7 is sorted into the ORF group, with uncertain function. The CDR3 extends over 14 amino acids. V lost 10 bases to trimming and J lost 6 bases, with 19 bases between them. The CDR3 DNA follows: TGTGCCACCCACCAGGGGAGGGCTATTCAGCCCCAGCATTTT. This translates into CATHQGRAIQPQHF.

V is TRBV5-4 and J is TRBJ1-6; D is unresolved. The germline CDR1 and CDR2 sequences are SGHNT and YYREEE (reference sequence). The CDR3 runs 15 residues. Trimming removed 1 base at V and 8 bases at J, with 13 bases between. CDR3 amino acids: CASSLTLRRDSPLHF. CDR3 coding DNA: TGTGCCAGCAGCTTGACACTTAGGAGAGATTCACCCCTCCACTTT.

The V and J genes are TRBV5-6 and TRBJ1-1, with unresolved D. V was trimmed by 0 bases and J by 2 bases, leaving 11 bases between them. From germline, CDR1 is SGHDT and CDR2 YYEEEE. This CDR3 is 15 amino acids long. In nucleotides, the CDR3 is TGTGCCAGCAGCTTGGTTCCTAGCCGCAACACTGAAGCTTTCTTT. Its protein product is CASSLVPSRNTEAFF.

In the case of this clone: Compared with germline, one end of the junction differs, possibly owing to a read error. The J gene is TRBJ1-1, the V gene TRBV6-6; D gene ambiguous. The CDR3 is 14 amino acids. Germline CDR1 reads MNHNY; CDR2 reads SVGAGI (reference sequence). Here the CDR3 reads CASSYERQNTGAFF. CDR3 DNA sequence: TGTGCCAGCAGTTACGAGCGGCAGAACACTGGAGCTTTCTTT.

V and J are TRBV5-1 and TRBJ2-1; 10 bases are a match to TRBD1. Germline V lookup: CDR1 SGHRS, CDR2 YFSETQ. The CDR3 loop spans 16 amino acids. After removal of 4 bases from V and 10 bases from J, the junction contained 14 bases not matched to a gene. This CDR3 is CASSPPQGQGTREQFF. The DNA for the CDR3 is TGCGCCAGCAGCCCTCCACAGGGACAGGGGACGAGGGAGCAGTTCTTC.

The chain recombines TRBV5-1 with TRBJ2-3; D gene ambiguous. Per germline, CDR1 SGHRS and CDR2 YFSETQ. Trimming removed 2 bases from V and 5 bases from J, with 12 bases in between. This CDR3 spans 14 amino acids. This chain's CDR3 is CASSFTSARDTQYF. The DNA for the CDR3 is TGCGCCAGCAGCTTTACCAGTGCTCGAGATACGCAGTATTTT.

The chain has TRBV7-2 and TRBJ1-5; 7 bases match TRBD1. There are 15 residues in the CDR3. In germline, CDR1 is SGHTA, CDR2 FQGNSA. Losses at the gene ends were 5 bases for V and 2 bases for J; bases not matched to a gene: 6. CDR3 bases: TGTGCCAGCAGCGAAACAGGGGTGGGCAATCAGCCCCAGCATTTT. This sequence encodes CASSETGVGNQPQHF. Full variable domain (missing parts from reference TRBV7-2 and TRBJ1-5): GAGVSQSPSNKVTEKGKDVELRCDPISGHTALYWYRQSLGQGLEFLIYFQGNSAPDKSGLPSDRFSAERTGGSVSTLTIQRTQQEDSAVYLCASSETGVGNQPQHFGDGTRLSIL.

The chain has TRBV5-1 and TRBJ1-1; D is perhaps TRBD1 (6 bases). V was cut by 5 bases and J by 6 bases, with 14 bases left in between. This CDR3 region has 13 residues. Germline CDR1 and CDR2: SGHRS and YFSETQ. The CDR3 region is CASSLDRLAEAFF. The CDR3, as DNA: TGCGCCAGCAGTCTAGACAGGTTAGCTGAAGCTTTCTTT.

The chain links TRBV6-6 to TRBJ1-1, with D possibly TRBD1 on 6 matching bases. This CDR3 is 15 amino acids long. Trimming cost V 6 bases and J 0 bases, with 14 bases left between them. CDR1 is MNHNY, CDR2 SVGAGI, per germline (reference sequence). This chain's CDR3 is CASRPHDRMNTEAFF. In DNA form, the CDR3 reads TGTGCCAGCAGACCACACGACAGGATGAACACTGAAGCTTTCTTT.

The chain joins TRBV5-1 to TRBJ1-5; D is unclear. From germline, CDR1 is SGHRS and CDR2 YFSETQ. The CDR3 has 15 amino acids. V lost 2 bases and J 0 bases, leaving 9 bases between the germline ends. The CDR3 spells CASSFSGGSNQPQHF. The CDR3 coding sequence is TGCGCCAGCAGCTTCTCCGGAGGTAGCAATCAGCCCCAGCATTTT.

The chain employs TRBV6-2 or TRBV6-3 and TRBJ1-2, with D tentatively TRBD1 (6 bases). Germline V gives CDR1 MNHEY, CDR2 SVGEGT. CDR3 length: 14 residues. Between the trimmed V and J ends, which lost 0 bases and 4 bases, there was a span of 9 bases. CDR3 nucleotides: TGTGCCAGCAGTTACTCGACAGGATTCTATGGCTACACCTTC. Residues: CASSYSTGFYGYTF.

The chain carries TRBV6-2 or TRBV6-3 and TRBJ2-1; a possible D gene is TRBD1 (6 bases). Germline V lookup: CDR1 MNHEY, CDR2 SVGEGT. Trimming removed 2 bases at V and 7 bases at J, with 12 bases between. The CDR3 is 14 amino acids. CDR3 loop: CASSYPRTENEQFF. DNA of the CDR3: TGTGCCAGCAGTTACCCAAGGACAGAAAATGAGCAGTTCTTC.

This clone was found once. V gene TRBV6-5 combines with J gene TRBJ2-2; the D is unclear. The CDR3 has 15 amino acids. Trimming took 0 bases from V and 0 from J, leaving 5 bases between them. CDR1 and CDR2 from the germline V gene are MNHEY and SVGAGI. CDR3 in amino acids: CASSYSLSNTGELFF. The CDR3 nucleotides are TGTGCCAGCAGTTACTCTCTCTCGAACACCGGGGAGCTGTTTTTT.

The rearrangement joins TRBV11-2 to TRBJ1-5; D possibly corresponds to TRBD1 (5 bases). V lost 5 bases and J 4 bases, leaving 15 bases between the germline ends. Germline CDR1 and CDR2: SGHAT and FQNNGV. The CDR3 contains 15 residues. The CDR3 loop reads CASSPGGGANQPQHF. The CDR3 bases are TGTGCCAGCAGCCCGGGCGGAGGGGCGAATCAGCCCCAGCATTTT.

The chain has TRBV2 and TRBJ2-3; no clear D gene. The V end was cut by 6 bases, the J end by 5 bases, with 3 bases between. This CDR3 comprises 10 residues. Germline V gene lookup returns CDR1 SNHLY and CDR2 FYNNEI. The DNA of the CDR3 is TGTGCCAGCAGGAGAGATACGCAGTATTTT. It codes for CASRRDTQYF.

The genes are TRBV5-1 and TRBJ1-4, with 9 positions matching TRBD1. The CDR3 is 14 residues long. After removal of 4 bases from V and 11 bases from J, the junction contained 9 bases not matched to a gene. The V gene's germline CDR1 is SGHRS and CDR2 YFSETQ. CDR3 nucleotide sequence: TGCGCCAGCAGCCGAGGACAGGGGCTGGAGAAACTGTTTTTT. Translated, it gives CASSRGQGLEKLFF.

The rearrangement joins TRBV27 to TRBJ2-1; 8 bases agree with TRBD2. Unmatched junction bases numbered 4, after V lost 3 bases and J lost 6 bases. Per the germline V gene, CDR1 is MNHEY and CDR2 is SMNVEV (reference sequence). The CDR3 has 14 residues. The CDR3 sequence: CASSFGLAGNEQFF. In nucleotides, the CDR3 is TGTGCCAGCAGTTTCGGGCTAGCGGGCAATGAGCAGTTCTTC.

CDR3 sequence (DNA): TGTGCCACCAGCAGGGATGACAGGATCCTCCAGCCCCAGCATTTT. Translated: CATSRDDRILQPQHF. The rearrangement links TRBV15 to TRBJ1-5; a weak D match, TRBD1 (6 bases). V was cut by 3 bases and J by 7 bases, with 16 bases left in between. Germline CDR1 and CDR2: LNHNV and YYDKDF (reference sequence). This CDR3 spans 15 amino acids.

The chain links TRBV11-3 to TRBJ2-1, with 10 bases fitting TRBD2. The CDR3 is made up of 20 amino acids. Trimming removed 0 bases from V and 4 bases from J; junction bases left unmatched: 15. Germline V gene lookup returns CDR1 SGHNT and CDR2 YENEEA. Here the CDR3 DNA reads TGTGCCAGCAGCTTAGATAAAGAGGGTAGCGGGGGGAACAGATACAATGAGCAGTTCTTC. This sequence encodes CASSLDKEGSGGNRYNEQFF.

This chain's CDR3 is CASPTCDPGNTGELFF. CDR3 DNA sequence: TGCGCCAGCCCCACCTGCGACCCGGGGAACACCGGGGAGCTGTTTTTT. The V and J genes are TRBV23-1 and TRBJ2-2; D not resolved. TRBV23-1 is assigned to the ORF class and has an uncertain function. The V end lost 8 bases, the J end lost 1 base, and 17 bases lay between the germline ends. The CDR3 extends over 16 amino acids.

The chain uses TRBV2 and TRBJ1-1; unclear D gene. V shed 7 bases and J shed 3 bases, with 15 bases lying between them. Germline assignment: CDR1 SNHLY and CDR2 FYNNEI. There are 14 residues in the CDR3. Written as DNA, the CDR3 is TGTGCCAGCACCGACATTCGGGGTTACACTGAAGCTTTCTTT. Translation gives CASTDIRGYTEAFF.

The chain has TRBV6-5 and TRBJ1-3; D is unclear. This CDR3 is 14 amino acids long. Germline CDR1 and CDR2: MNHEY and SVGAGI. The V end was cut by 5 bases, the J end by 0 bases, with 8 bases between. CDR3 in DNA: TGTGCCAGCAGTCTGCGATACTCTGGAAACACCATATATTTT. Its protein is CASSLRYSGNTIYF.

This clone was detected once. The CDR3 loop is CASSRGLNTEAFF. For the CDR3, the DNA is TGTGCCAGCAGCCGCGGTTTGAACACTGAAGCTTTCTTT. The V and J genes are TRBV3-1 (or the pseudogene TRBV3-2) and TRBJ1-1; unclear D gene. Germline V CDR1 and CDR2: LGHDT, YNNKEL (reference sequence). This CDR3 region has 13 residues. The V and J ends lost 4 bases and 0 bases respectively, with 6 bases between them.

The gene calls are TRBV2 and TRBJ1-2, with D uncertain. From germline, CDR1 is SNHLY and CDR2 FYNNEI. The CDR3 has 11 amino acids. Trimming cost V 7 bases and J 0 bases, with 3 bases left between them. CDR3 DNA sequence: TGTGCCAGCACCTCTAACTATGGCTACACCTTC. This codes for CASTSNYGYTF.

Here the CDR3 DNA reads TGTGCCAGCAGCCCCCTGATGGGCAGTTCCTACGAGCAGTACTTC. It yields the protein CASSPLMGSSYEQYF. The rearrangement links TRBV5-4 to TRBJ2-7, with unresolved D. This CDR3 has 15 amino acids. V was clipped by 4 bases and J by 1 base, with 15 bases between them. Germline V CDR1 and CDR2: SGHNT, YYREEE (reference sequence).

Here the CDR3 DNA reads TGTGCCACCAGCAGAGTAGGGGGCTTGAACACTGAAGCTTTCTTT. It is translated as CATSRVGGLNTEAFF. The chain is built from TRBV15 and TRBJ1-1, with TRBD1 matching over 7 bases. In germline, CDR1 is LNHNV, CDR2 YYDKDF (reference sequence). The CDR3 runs to 15 residues. V dropped 1 base and J dropped 0; count of bases not matched to a gene: 2.